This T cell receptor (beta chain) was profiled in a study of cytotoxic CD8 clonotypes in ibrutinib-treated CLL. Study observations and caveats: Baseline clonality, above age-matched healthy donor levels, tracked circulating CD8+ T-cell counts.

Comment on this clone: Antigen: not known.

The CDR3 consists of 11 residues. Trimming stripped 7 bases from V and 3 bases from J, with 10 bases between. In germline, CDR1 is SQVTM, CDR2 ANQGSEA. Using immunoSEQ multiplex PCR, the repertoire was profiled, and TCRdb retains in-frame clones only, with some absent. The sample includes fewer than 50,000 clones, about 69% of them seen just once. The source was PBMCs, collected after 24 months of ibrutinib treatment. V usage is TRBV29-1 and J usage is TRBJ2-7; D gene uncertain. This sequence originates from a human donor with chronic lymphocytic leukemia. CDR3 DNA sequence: TGCAGCGCCGGTCGGAACTACGAGCAGTACTTC. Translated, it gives CSAGRNYEQYF.